One and the same sample provided the 20 T cell receptor beta chains below, sequenced in a study of siplizumab effects on memory and regulatory T cells. The data were produced by immunoSEQ multiplex PCR, yet TCRdb's version contains in-frame clones alone and is incomplete. The profile shows about 82,000 clones, roughly 87% of them singletons. Sequencing input: Tregs sorted from blood. The receptors derive from a human donor in good health.

J is TRBJ2-2 and V is TRBV5-1; 8 nucleotides line up with TRBD1. Germline V gives CDR1 SGHRS, CDR2 YFSETQ. CDR3 length: 16 residues. Losses at the gene ends were 0 bases for V and 4 bases for J; bases not matched to a gene: 5. CDR3 in DNA: TGCGCCAGCAGCTTGGGTGCAGGGGGCGGCACCGGGGAGCTGTTTTTT. Translation: CASSLGAGGGTGELFF. Full variable domain (remainder filled in from reference TRBV5-1 and TRBJ2-2): KAGVTQTPRYLIKTRGQQVTLSCSPISGHRSVSWYQQTPGQGLQFLFEYFSETQRNKGNFPGRFSGRQFSNSRSEMNVSTLELGDSALYLCASSLGAGGGTGELFFGEGSRLTVL.

The chain is built from TRBV7-2 and TRBJ1-1; no clear D. CDR1 SGHTA and CDR2 FQGNSA come from the germline V gene. The germline V and J ends were trimmed by 3 bases and 1 base, with 3 bases remaining between them. This CDR3 is built from 12 residues. The CDR3 nucleotides read TGTGCCAGCAGCTTCCAGAACACTGAAGCTTTCTTT. Encoded protein: CASSFQNTEAFF.

The chain joins TRBV27 to TRBJ1-6, with 9 bases identical to TRBD1. CDR1 and CDR2 (germline): MNHEY, SMNVEV (reference sequence). V shed 3 bases, J shed 7 bases, and the junction held 7 bases outside the gene matches. The CDR3 length is 16 residues. CDR3 nucleotides: TGTGCCAGCAGTTTTCTCGCCGGGACAGGGAATTCACCCCTCCACTTT. This translates into CASSFLAGTGNSPLHF.

The chain is built from TRBV4-1 and TRBJ2-5; D unresolved. Per the germline V gene, CDR1 is MGHRA and CDR2 is YSYEKL. CDR3 length: 13 residues. Between the trimmed V and J ends, which lost 0 bases and 8 bases, there was a span of 10 bases. The CDR3: CASSQEEISTQYF. As DNA, the CDR3 is TGCGCCAGCAGCCAAGAGGAAATAAGCACCCAGTACTTC.

V usage is TRBV19 and J usage is TRBJ2-1, with 11 nucleotides matching TRBD2. Germline V gene lookup returns CDR1 LNHDA and CDR2 SQIVND (reference sequence). This CDR3 is 15 amino acids long. V was pared by 4 bases and J by 2 bases, with 1 base of the junction left unmatched. The chain's CDR3 is CASSTTSGAYNEQFF. The CDR3 DNA reads as TGTGCCAGTAGTACGACTAGCGGGGCCTACAATGAGCAGTTCTTC. The full variable domain, its missing parts supplied by reference TRBV19 and TRBJ2-1, is DGGITQSPKYLFRKEGQNVTLSCEQNLNHDAMYWYRQDPGQGLRLIYYSQIVNDFQKGDIAEGYSVSREKKESFPLTVTSAQKNPTAFYLCASSTTSGAYNEQFFGPGTRLTVL.

The V gene is TRBV28, the J gene TRBJ1-2; a weak D match, TRBD1 (6 bases). CDR1 is MDHEN and CDR2 is SYDVKM in the germline V gene. V was pared by 2 bases and J by 4 bases, with 14 bases between. The CDR3 has 15 residues. CDR3 nucleotide sequence: TGTGCCAGCAGTTTAGGGGGCGGTGGGATCTATGGCTACACCTTC. Translated: CASSLGGGGIYGYTF.

The rearrangement uses TRBV7-9 and TRBJ2-7; 7 bases map to TRBD2. The CDR3 contains 13 residues. CDR1 and CDR2 (germline): SEHNR, FQNEAQ (reference sequence). V trimming: 7 bases; J trimming: 5 bases; junction bases outside the gene matches: 8. DNA of the CDR3: TGTGCCAGCACAGATCCTAGCGGAAACGAGCAGTACTTC. Residues: CASTDPSGNEQYF.

The chain uses TRBV9 and TRBJ1-6; 7 positions agree with TRBD1. This CDR3 spans 14 amino acids. With 0 bases clipped from V and 7 bases from J, the junction kept 1 base outside the gene matches. Germline V CDR1 and CDR2: SGDLS, YYNGEE. The CDR3 region is CASSVGDRNSPLHF. The DNA of the CDR3 is TGTGCCAGCAGCGTAGGGGACAGAAATTCACCCCTCCACTTT.

This clone has a handful of counts. The rearrangement links TRBV14 to TRBJ2-5; 14 bases match TRBD2. This CDR3 region has 16 residues. CDR1 is SGHDN, CDR2 FVKESK, per germline. With V trimmed by 6 bases and J by 3 bases, 6 bases remained unmatched. The CDR3 DNA sequence: TGTGCCAGCAGTCGGACTAGCGGGGGGTCAAAAGAGACCCAGTACTTC. Translation: CASSRTSGGSKETQYF.

This clone was seen just once. This chain joins TRBV19 and TRBJ2-3; unclear D gene. The germline gives CDR1 LNHDA, CDR2 SQIVND (reference sequence). This CDR3 region has 12 residues. V lost 5 bases, J lost 1 base, and 4 bases lay in between. CDR3 in amino acids: CASSQGTDTQYF. CDR3 bases: TGTGCCAGTAGTCAAGGCACAGATACGCAGTATTTT.

The V call is TRBV9, the J call TRBJ2-5, with TRBD1 matching 11 bases. CDR3 length: 15 amino acids. V lost 4 bases, J lost 5 bases, and 7 bases stayed unmatched. Germline CDR1 reads SGDLS; CDR2 reads YYNGEE. The CDR3 region is CASSPRDRGIETQYF. CDR3 coding DNA: TGTGCCAGCAGCCCCCGGGACAGGGGGATCGAGACCCAGTACTTC.

This clone was observed a few times. The rearrangement joins TRBV5-5 to TRBJ1-2; TRBD1 aligns across 12 bases. Germline V gives CDR1 SGHKS, CDR2 YYEKEE (reference sequence). With V trimmed by 4 bases and J by 5 bases, 3 bases remained unmatched. This CDR3 contains 14 residues. CDR3 DNA: TGTGCCAGCAGCAGGGGACAGGGGGCATATGGCTACACCTTC. This codes for CASSRGQGAYGYTF.

The chain employs TRBV10-3 and TRBJ2-2; a possible D gene is TRBD2 (7 bases). V was clipped by 5 bases and J by 5 bases, with 18 bases between them. This CDR3 comprises 16 residues. Germline CDR1 ENHRY, CDR2 SYGVKD. CDR3 sequence: CAISTGGVRSTGELFF. The CDR3 nucleotides read TGTGCCATCAGTACGGGGGGCGTGCGGTCGACCGGGGAGCTGTTTTTT.

The rearrangement uses TRBV4-1 and TRBJ2-1, with 8 bases identical to TRBD2. Trimming took 4 bases from V and 9 from J; bases not matched to a gene: 11. This CDR3 has 15 amino acids. In germline, CDR1 is MGHRA, CDR2 YSYEKL. CDR3: CASSPASGGLGEQFF. The CDR3 bases are TGCGCCAGCAGCCCGGCATCGGGGGGGCTGGGTGAGCAGTTCTTC.

The V and J genes are TRBV19 and TRBJ1-2, with D possibly TRBD1 on 6 matching bases. Trimming pared 5 bases from V and 0 bases from J, leaving 13 bases between. The CDR3 consists of 15 residues. Germline CDR1 reads LNHDA; CDR2 reads SQIVND (reference sequence). In DNA, the CDR3 is TGTGCCAGTAGTTTCGGACAGATACCTAACTATGGCTACACCTTC. Its translation is CASSFGQIPNYGYTF.

The chain has TRBV20-1 and TRBJ2-7, with D possibly being TRBD1 or TRBD2 (5 bases each). Germline loops: CDR1 DFQATT, CDR2 SNEGSKA (reference sequence). This CDR3 spans 11 amino acids. V lost 2 bases to trimming and J lost 12 bases, with 14 bases between them. In DNA, the CDR3 is TGCAGTGCTAGATCGGGGCTAGAGTGGTACTTC. This gives the protein CSARSGLEWYF.

The V and J genes are TRBV2 and TRBJ1-1; 7 positions agree with TRBD1. The V gene's germline CDR1 is SNHLY and CDR2 FYNNEI. V shed 6 bases and J 4 bases; nucleotides not matched to a gene: 11. The CDR3 totals 15 residues. DNA of the CDR3: TGTGCCAGCAGCGTGTCAGGGGGAGGGAGCACTGAAGCTTTCTTT. It specifies CASSVSGGGSTEAFF.

The rearrangement joins TRBV29-1 to TRBJ2-2; D possibly corresponds to TRBD2 (6 bases). The CDR3 contains 13 residues. Germline assignment: CDR1 SQVTM and CDR2 ANQGSEA. V was trimmed by 5 bases and J by 6 bases, leaving 13 bases between them. CDR3 sequence: CSVRGGSAGELFF. The CDR3 nucleotides read TGCAGCGTTCGTGGGGGGTCAGCCGGGGAGCTGTTTTTT.

V usage is TRBV6-6 and J usage is TRBJ1-1, with a possible D match to TRBD1 (6 bases). Deletions cut 6 bases from V and 0 bases from J, with 11 bases between. This CDR3 is 14 amino acids long. Germline lookup yields CDR1 MNHNY and CDR2 SVGAGI (reference sequence). CDR3 DNA sequence: TGTGCCAGCAGCTGGCAGGGGATGAACACTGAAGCTTTCTTT. Encoded protein: CASSWQGMNTEAFF.

Here the CDR3 reads CASSPGQGIGYEQYF. As DNA, the CDR3 is TGTGCCAGCAGCCCCGGGCAGGGGATCGGGTACGAGCAGTACTTC. The gene calls are TRBV5-4 and TRBJ2-7, with D perhaps TRBD1 (6 bases). Germline CDR1 SGHNT, CDR2 YYREEE (reference sequence). Trimming cost V 4 bases and J 4 bases, with 18 bases left between them. This CDR3 spans 15 amino acids.